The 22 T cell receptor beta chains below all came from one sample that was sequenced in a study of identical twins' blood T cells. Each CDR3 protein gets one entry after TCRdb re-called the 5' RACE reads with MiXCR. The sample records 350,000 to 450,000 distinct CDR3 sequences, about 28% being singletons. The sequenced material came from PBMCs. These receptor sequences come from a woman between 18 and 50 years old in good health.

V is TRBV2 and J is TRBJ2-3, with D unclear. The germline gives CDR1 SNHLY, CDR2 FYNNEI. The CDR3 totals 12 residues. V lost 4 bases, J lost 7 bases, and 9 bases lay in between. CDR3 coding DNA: TGTGCCAGCAGTGCGGACCGAAATACGCAGTATTTT. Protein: CASSADRNTQYF.

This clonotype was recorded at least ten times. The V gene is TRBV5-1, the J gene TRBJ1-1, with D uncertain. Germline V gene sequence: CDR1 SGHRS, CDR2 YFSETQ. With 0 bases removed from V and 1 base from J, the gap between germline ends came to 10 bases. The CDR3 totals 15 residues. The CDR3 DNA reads TGCGCCAGCAGCTTGGGTGCGGTTTGGAACACTGAAGCTTTCTTT. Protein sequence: CASSLGAVWNTEAFF.

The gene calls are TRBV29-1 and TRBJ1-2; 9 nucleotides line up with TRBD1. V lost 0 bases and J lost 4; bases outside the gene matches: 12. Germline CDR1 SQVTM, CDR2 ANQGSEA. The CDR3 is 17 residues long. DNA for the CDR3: TGCAGCGTTGAAGAAATGGGAAACAGGGGGCTCGGCTATGGCTACACCTTC. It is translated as CSVEEMGNRGLGYGYTF.

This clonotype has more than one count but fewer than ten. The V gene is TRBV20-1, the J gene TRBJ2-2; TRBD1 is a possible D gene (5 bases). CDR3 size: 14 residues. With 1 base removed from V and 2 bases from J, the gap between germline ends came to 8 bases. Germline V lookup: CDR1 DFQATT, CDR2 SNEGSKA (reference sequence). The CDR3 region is CSARAGPNTGELFF. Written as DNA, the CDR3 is TGCAGTGCTAGAGCAGGGCCAAACACCGGGGAGCTGTTTTTT.

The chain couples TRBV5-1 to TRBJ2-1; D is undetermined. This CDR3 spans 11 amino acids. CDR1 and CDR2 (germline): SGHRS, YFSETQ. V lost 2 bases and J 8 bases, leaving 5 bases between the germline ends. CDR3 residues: CASSFHHEQFF. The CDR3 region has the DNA TGCGCCAGCAGCTTCCACCATGAGCAGTTCTTC. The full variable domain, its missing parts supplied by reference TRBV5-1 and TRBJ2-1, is KAGVTQTPRYLIKTRGQQVTLSCSPISGHRSVSWYQQTPGQGLQFLFEYFSETQRNKGNFPGRFSGRQFSNSRSEMNVSTLELGDSALYLCASSFHHEQFFGPGTRLTVL.

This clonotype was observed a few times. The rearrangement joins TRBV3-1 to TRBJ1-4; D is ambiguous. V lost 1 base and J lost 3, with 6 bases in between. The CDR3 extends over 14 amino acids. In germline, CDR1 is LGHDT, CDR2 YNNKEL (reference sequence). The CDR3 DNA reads TGTGCCAGCAGCCAAGGGGCCGCTAATGAAAAACTGTTTTTT. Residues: CASSQGAANEKLFF.

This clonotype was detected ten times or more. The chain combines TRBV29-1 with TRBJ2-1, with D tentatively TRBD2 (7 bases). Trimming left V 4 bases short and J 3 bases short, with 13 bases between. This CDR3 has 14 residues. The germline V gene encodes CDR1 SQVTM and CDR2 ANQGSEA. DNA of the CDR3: TGCAGCGTTGTGGGGGGGGCCGGCTACAATGAGCAGTTCTTC. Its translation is CSVVGGAGYNEQFF.

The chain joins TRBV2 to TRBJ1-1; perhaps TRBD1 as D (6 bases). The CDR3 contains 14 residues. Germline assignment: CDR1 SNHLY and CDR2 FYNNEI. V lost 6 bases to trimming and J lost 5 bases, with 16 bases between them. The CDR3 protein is CASSGEGGGTEAFF. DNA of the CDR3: TGTGCCAGCAGCGGCGAGGGGGGGGGTACTGAAGCTTTCTTT.

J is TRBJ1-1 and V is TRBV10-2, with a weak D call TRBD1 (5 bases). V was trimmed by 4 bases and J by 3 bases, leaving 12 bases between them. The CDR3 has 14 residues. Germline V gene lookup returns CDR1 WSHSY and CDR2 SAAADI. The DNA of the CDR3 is TGCGCCAGCAGTGTCGGGGCGGATTACACTGAAGCTTTCTTT. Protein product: CASSVGADYTEAFF.

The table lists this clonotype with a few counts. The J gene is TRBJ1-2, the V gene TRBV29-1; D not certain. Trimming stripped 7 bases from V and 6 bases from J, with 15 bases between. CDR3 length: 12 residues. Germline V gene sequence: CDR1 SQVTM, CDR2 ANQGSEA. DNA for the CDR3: TGCAGCGGCTCGAGGGAGGGTCATGGCTACACCTTC. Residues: CSGSREGHGYTF. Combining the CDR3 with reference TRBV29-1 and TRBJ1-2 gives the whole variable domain SAVISQKPSRDICQRGTSLTIQCQVDSQVTMMFWYRQQPGQSLTLIATANQGSEATYESGFVIDKFPISRPNLTFSTLTVSNMSPEDSSIYLCSGSREGHGYTFGSGTRLTVV.

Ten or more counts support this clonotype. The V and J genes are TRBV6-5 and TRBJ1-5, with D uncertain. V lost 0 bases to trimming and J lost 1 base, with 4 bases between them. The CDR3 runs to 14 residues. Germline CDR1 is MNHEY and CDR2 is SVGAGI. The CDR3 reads CASSYSRSNQPQHF. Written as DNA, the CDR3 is TGTGCCAGCAGTTACTCAAGAAGCAATCAGCCCCAGCATTTT.

CDR3 sequence: CASIGEPPTLEQFF. The CDR3 bases are TGTGCCAGCATTGGCGAACCGCCTACCTTGGAGCAGTTCTTC. The chain carries TRBV27 and TRBJ2-1; D gene ambiguous. Trimming shortened V by 7 bases and J by 10 bases, and 20 bases separated the two germline ends. CDR1 and CDR2 from the germline V gene are MNHEY and SMNVEV (reference sequence). CDR3 size: 14 residues.

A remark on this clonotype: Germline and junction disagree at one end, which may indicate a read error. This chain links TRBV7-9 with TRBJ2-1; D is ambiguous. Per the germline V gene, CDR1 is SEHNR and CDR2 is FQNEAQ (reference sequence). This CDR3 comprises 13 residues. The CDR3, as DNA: TGTGCCGGCAGCCAGGACGGTGGGAATGAGCAGTTCTTC. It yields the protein CAGSQDGGNEQFF.

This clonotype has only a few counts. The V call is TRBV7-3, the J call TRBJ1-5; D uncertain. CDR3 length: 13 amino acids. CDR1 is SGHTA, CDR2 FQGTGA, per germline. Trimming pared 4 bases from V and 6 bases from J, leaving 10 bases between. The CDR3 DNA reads TGTGCCAGCAGCTACCGGTTTGGTCAGCCCCAGCATTTT. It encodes CASSYRFGQPQHF.

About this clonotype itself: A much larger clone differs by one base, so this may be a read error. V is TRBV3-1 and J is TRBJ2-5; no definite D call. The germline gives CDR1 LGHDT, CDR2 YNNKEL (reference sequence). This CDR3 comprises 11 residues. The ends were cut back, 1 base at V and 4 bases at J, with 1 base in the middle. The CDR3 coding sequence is TGTGCCAGCAGCCAAGCAGAGACCCAGTACTTC. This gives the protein CASSQAETQYF.

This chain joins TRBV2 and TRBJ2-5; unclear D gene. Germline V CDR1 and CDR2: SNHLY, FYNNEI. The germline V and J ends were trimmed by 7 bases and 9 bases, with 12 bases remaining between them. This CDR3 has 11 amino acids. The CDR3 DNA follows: TGTGCCAGCAAGCTTGGGTGGGCCCAGTACTTC. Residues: CASKLGWAQYF. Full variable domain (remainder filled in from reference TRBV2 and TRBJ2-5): EPEVTQTPSHQVTQMGQEVILRCVPISNHLYFYWYRQILGQKVEFLVSFYNNEISEKSEIFDDQFSVERPDGSNFTLKIRSTKLEDSAMYFCASKLGWAQYFGPGTRLLVL.

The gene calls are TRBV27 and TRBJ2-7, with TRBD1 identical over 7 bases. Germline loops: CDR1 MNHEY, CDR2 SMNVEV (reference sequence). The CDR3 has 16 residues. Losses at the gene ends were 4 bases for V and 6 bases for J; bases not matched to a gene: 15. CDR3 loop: CASSSNRDSHTTEQYF. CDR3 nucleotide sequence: TGTGCCAGCAGTTCGAACCGGGACAGCCATACCACCGAGCAGTACTTC.

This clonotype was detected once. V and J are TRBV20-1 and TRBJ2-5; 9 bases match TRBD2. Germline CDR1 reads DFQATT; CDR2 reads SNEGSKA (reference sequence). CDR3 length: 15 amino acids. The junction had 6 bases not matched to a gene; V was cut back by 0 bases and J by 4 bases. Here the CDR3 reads CSARDGSGGIETQYF. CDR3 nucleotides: TGCAGTGCTAGAGATGGGAGCGGGGGGATAGAGACCCAGTACTTC.

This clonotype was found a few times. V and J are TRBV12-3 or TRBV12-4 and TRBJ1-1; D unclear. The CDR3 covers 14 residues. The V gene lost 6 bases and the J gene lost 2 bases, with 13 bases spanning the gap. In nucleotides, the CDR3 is TGTGCCAGCAGCCGAAGGGCACTTAACACTGAAGCTTTCTTT. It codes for CASSRRALNTEAFF.

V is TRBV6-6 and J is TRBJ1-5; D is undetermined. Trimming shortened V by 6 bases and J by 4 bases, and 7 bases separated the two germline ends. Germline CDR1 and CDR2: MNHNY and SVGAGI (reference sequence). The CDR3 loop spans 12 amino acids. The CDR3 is CASRAYNQPQHF. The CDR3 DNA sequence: TGTGCCAGCAGAGCCTATAATCAGCCCCAGCATTTT.

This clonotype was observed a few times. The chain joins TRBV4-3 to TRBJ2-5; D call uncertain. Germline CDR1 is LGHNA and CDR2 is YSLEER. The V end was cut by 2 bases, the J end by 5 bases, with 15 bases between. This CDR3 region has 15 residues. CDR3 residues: CASSQTISYGETQYF. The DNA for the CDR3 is TGCGCCAGCAGCCAAACCATATCCTATGGGGAGACCCAGTACTTC.

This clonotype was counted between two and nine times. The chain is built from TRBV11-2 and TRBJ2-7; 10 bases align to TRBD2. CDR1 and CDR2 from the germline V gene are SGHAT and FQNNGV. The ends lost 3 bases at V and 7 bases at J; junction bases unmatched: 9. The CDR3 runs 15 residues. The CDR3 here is CASSFVGLAEREQYF. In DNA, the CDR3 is TGTGCCAGCAGCTTTGTAGGACTAGCGGAGAGGGAGCAGTACTTC.